This T cell receptor (beta chain) was profiled in a study of beta chain features in type 1 diabetes. On the study more broadly: Sorted cells, some 98,000,000 in number, were examined across all samples.

Around 100 mL of blood, on average, came from one heparinised draw per donor. Expressed TCRB transcripts were sequenced after all isolated RNA was converted to cDNA. Some clones are missing from TCRdb's copy, which holds only in-frame ones; the method was immunoSEQ multiplex PCR. In the table there are about 220,000 clones, approximately 11% of which are singletons. The sequence was obtained from a man aged 18 to 30 in good health. The source material was central memory CD4+ T cells from blood.

The CDR3 loop reads CAFSGRPGEQYF. The CDR3 DNA is TGTGCCTTTAGCGGGAGGCCTGGGGAGCAGTACTTC. The V call is TRBV30, the J call TRBJ2-7, with 10 bases aligning to TRBD2. Germline V gene sequence: CDR1 GTSNPN, CDR2 SVGIG (reference sequence). V gave up 7 bases and J gave up 7 bases; unmatched junction bases: 7. The CDR3 runs 12 residues. Filled out from reference TRBV30 and TRBJ2-7, the complete variable domain reads SQTIHQWPATLVQPVGSPLSLECTVEGTSNPNLYWYRQAAGRGLQLLFYSVGIGQISSEVPQNLSASRPQDRQFILSSKKLLLSDSGFYLCAFSGRPGEQYFGPGTRLTVT.